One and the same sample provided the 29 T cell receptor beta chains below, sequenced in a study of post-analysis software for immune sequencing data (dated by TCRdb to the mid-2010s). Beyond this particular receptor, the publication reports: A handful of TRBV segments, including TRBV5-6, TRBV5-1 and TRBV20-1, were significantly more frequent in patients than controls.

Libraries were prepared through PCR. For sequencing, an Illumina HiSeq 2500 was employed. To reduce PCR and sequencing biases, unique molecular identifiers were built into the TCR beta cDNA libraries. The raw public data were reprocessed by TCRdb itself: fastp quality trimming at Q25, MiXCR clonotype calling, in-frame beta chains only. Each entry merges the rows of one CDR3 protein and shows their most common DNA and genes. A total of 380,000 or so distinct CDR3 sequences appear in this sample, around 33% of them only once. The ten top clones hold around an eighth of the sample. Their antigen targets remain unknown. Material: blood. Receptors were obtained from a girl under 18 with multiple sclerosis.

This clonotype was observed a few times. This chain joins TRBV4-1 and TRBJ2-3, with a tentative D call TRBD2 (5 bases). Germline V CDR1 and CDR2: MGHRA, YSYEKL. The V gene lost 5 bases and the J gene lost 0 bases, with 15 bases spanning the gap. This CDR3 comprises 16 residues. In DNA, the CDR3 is TGCGCCAGCAGCGATTCGACGGGATTTAGCACAGATACGCAGTATTTT. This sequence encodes CASSDSTGFSTDTQYF.

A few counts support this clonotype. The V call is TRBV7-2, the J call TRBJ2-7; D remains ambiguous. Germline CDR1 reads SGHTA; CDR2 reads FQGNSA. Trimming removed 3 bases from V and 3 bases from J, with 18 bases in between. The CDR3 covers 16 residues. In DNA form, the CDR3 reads TGTGCCAGCAGCTTGGGTACCCTCACCTCCCTCTACGAGCAGTACTTC. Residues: CASSLGTLTSLYEQYF.

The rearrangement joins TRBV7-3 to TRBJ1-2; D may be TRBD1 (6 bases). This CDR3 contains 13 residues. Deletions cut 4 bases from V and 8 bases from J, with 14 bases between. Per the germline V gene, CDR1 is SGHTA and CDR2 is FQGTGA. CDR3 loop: CASSSTGSAGYTF. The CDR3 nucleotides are TGTGCCAGCAGCTCTACAGGGTCGGCAGGCTACACCTTC.

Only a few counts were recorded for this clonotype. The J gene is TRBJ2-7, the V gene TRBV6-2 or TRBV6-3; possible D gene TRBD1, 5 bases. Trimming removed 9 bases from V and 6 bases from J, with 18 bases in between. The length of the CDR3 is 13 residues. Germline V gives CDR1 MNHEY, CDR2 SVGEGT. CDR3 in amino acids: CARPETGQGEQYF. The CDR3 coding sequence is TGTGCCAGACCCGAAACAGGACAAGGCGAGCAGTACTTC.

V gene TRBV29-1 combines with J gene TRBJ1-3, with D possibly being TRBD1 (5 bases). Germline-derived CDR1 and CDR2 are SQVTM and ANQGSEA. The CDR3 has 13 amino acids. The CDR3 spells CGGWLSSGNTIYF. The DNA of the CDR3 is TGCGGGGGTTGGCTGTCCTCTGGAAACACCATATATTTT.

Here the CDR3 DNA reads TGTGCCAGCAGCGTAGTAGGAGGGGGGGCCACAGCAGATACGCAGTATTTT. As protein: CASSVVGGGATADTQYF. The chain joins TRBV9 to TRBJ2-3, with D possibly matching TRBD2 (7 bases). Per the germline V gene, CDR1 is SGDLS and CDR2 is YYNGEE. V lost 0 bases and J 4 bases, leaving 18 bases between the germline ends. The CDR3 has 17 amino acids.

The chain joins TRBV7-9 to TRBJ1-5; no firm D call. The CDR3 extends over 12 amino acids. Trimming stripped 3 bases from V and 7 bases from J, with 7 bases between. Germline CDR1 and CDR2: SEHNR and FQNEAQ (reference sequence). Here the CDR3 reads CASSFTGQPQHF. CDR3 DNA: TGTGCCAGCAGCTTTACGGGGCAGCCCCAGCATTTT. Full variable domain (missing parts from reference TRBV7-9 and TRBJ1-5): DTGVSQNPRHKITKRGQNVTFRCDPISEHNRLYWYRQTLGQGPEFLTYFQNEAQLEKSRLLSDRFSAERPKGSFSTLEIQRTEQGDSAMYLCASSFTGQPQHFGDGTRLSIL.

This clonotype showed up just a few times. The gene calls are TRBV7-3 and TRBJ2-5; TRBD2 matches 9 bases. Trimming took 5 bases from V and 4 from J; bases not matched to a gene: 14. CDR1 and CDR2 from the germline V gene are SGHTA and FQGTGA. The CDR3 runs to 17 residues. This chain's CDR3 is CASSPLPSGASGETQYF. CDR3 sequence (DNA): TGTGCCAGCAGCCCGTTGCCTAGCGGGGCCTCGGGAGAGACCCAGTACTTC. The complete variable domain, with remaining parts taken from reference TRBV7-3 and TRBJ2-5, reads GAGVSQTPSNKVTEKGKYVELRCDPISGHTALYWYRQSLGQGPEFLIYFQGTGAADDSGLPNDRFFAVRPEGSVSTLKIQRTERGDSAVYLCASSPLPSGASGETQYFGPGTRLLVL.

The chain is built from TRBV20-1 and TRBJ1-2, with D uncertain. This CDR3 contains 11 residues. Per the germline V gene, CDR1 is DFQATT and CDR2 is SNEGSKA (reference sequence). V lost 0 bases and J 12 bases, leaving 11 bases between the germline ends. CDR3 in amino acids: CSARDGGSDTF. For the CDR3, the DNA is TGCAGTGCTAGAGATGGCGGGTCAGACACCTTC.

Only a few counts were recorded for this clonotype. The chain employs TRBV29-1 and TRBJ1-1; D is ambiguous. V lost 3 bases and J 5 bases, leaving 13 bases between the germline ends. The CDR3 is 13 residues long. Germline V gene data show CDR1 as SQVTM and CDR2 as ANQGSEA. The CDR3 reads CSVDGGVGTEAFF. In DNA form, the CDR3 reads TGCAGCGTTGACGGTGGGGTGGGTACTGAAGCTTTCTTT. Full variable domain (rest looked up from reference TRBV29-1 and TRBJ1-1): SAVISQKPSRDICQRGTSLTIQCQVDSQVTMMFWYRQQPGQSLTLIATANQGSEATYESGFVIDKFPISRPNLTFSTLTVSNMSPEDSSIYLCSVDGGVGTEAFFGQGTRLTVV.

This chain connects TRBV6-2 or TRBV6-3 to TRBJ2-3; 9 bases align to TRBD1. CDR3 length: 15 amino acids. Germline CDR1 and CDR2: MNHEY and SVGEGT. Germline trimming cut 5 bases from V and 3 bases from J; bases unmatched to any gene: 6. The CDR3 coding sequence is TGTGCCAGCAGTACATCGACAGGGGGGACAGATACGCAGTATTTT. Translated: CASSTSTGGTDTQYF.

The CDR3 sequence is CASIFGNTEAFF. CDR3 DNA sequence: TGTGCCAGTATTTTTGGGAACACTGAAGCTTTCTTT. The rearrangement links TRBV19 to TRBJ1-1; D not certain. V was trimmed by 7 bases and J by 1 base, leaving 7 bases between them. Germline CDR1 is LNHDA and CDR2 is SQIVND (reference sequence). This CDR3 spans 12 amino acids.

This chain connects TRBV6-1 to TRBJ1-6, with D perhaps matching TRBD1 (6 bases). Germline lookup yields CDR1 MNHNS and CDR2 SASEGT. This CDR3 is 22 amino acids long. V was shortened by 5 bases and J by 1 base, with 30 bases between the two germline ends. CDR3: CASSQRAWGPTVTESYNSPLHF. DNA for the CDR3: TGTGCCAGCAGTCAGAGGGCGTGGGGGCCGACAGTTACGGAGTCCTATAATTCACCCCTCCACTTT.

Here the CDR3 reads CASSYRGSQFNVLTF. The CDR3 nucleotides are TGTGCCAGCAGTTACAGGGGCAGTCAGTTTAACGTCCTGACTTTC. This chain connects TRBV6-5 to TRBJ2-6; perhaps TRBD1 as D (5 bases). The CDR3 length is 15 residues. Trimming stripped 2 bases from V and 10 bases from J, with 15 bases between. Per germline, CDR1 MNHEY and CDR2 SVGAGI.

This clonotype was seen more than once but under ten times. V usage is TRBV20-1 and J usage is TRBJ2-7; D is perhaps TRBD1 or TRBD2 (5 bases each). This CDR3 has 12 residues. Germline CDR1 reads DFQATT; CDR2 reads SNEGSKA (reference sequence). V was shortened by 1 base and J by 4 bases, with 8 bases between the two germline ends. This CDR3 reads CSARAEGYEQYF. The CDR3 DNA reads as TGCAGTGCTAGAGCTGAGGGGTACGAGCAGTACTTC.

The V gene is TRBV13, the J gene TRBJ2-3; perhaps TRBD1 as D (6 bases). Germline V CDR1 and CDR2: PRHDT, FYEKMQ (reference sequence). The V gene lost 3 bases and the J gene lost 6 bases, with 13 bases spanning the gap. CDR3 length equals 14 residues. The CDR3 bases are TGTGCCAGCAGCTTCCAGGGGTGGTTGGATACGCAGTATTTT. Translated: CASSFQGWLDTQYF.

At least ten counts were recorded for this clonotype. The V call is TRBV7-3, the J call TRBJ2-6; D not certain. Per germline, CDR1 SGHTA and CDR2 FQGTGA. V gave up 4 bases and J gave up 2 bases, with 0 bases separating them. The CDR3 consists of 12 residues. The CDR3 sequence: CASSSGANVLTF. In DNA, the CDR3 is TGTGCCAGCAGCTCTGGGGCCAACGTCCTGACTTTC.

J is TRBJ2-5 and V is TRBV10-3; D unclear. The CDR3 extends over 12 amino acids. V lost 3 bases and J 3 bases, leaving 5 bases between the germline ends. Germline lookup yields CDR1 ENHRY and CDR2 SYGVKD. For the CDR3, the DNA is TGTGCCATCAGTGAAGGAGAAGAGACCCAGTACTTC. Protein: CAISEGEETQYF.

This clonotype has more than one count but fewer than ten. Written as DNA, the CDR3 is TGTGCCTGGATTGTACTAGGAGAGGGCTACACCTTC. This sequence encodes CAWIVLGEGYTF. V and J are TRBV30 and TRBJ1-2; D unclear. This CDR3 comprises 12 residues. V was pared by 4 bases and J by 8 bases, with 14 bases between. Germline assignment: CDR1 GTSNPN and CDR2 SVGIG (reference sequence).

The CDR3 spells CASSLGWLAGVNVFF. DNA of the CDR3: TGTGCCAGCAGCCTAGGTTGGCTAGCGGGGGTAAACGTGTTCTTC. The rearrangement links TRBV12-3 or TRBV12-4 to TRBJ2-1, with 10 bases fitting TRBD2. V dropped 6 bases and J dropped 15; count of bases not matched to a gene: 17. The length of the CDR3 is 15 residues.

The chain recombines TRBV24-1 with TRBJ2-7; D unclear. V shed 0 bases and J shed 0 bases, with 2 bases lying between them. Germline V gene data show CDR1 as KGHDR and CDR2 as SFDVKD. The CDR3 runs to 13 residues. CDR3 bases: TGTGCCACCAGTGATTTGGTCTCCTACGAGCAGTACTTC. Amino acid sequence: CATSDLVSYEQYF.

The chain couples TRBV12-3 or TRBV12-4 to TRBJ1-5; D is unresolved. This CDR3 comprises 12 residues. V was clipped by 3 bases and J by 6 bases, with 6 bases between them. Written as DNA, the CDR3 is TGTGCCAGCAGTTTCGGGGTTCAGCCCCAGCATTTT. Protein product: CASSFGVQPQHF.

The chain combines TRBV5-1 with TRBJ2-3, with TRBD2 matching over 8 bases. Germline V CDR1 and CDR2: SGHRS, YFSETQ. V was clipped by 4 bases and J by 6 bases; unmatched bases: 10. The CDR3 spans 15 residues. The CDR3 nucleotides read TGCGCCAGCAGCCCATCTAGCGGGTGGCCGGATACGCAGTATTTT. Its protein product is CASSPSSGWPDTQYF.

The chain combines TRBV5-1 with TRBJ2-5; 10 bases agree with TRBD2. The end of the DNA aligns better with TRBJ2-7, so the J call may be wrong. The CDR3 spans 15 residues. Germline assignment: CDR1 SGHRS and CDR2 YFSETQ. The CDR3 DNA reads TGCGCCAGCAGCTCCCCTTTAGCGGGGGGCCACGAGCAGTACTTC. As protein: CASSSPLAGGHEQYF.

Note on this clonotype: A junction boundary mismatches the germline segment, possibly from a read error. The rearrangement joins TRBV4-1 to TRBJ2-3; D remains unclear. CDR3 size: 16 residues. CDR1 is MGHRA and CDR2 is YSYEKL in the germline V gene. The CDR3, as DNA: TGCGCCAGCAGCCAAGAAGTGAGATCAAGCACAAATACGCAGTATTTT. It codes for CASSQEVRSSTNTQYF.

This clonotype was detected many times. The CDR3 region has the DNA TGCAGCGTTGCCGAGGTAGGGGCCGAGCAGTACTTC. Translated: CSVAEVGAEQYF. This chain links TRBV29-1 with TRBJ2-7; TRBD1 is a possible D gene (5 bases). This CDR3 is built from 12 residues. Germline V gene data show CDR1 as SQVTM and CDR2 as ANQGSEA. Trimming cost V 4 bases and J 6 bases, with 13 bases left between them.

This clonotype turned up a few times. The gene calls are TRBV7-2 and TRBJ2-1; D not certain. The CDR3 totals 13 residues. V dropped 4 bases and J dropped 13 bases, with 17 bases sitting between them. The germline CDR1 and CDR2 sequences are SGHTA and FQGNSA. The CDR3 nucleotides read TGTGCCAGCAGCTCCCCGGTGGTCATTGACCAGTTCTTC. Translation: CASSSPVVIDQFF. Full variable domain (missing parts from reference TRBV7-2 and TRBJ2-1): GAGVSQSPSNKVTEKGKDVELRCDPISGHTALYWYRQSLGQGLEFLIYFQGNSAPDKSGLPSDRFSAERTGGSVSTLTIQRTQQEDSAVYLCASSSPVVIDQFFGPGTRLTVL.

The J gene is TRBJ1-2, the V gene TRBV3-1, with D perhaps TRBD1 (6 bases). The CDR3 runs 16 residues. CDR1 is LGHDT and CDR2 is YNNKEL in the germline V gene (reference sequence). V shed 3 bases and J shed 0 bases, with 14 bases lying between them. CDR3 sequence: CASSQPYGTTNYGYTF. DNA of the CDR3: TGTGCCAGCAGCCAGCCATACGGGACAACTAACTATGGCTACACCTTC.

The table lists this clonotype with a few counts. CDR3 in DNA: TGCGCCAGCAGCCAAGATATGAGTCAGCCCCAGCATTTT. Protein sequence: CASSQDMSQPQHF. The chain links TRBV4-3 to TRBJ1-5; unclear D gene. CDR1 is LGHNA and CDR2 is YSLEER in the germline V gene. V lost 0 bases to trimming and J lost 6 bases, with 6 bases between them. CDR3 length: 13 residues.